These T cell receptor beta chains were read from a single sample in a study of T cell responses to AZD1222 COVID-19 vaccine. Profiling relied on immunoSEQ multiplex PCR, and the TCRdb table lists in-frame clones only, not all of them. The sample yields under 200,000 clones, about nine tenths seen once. Material: peripheral blood, obtained on day 0 of AZD1222 vaccination. The receptors shown here come from an adult in good health. Both conserved end residues are part of each CDR3. Fields, in order: V gene, D gene, J gene, clone size, CDR3 protein. A D gene is named only where the DNA matches it firmly. The size of a clone is reported for some rows only, either as once, few or many, or as a class for expanded clones.

TRBV2	-	TRBJ1-2	-	CASNEEAVGYTF
TRBV6-5	-	TRBJ1-1	-	CASSYSILGGEAFF
TRBV18	-	TRBJ1-1	few	CASSPHRKNTEAFF
TRBV5-6	-	TRBJ2-7	-	CASSGGPRQYF
TRBV3-1/TRBV3-2	-	TRBJ2-1	-	CASSQPGGYNEQFF
TRBV5-1	TRBD1	TRBJ1-4	-	CASSFMTGSGEKLFF
TRBV7-3	TRBD2	TRBJ2-7	few	CASSSGRGGNNEQYF
TRBV28	TRBD2	TRBJ2-7	-	CASRGGSGTYEQYF
TRBV7-2	-	TRBJ1-6	-	CASSLVGAPRSYNSPLHF
TRBV7-2	-	TRBJ1-5	-	CASSFASGSNQPQHF
TRBV6-5	-	TRBJ1-2	-	CASSYTLKGGEGGYTF